Each of the 25 T cell receptor beta chains below was sequenced from the same sample in a study of Ad26.COV2.S vaccination and SARS-CoV-2 variants. Generated by immunoSEQ multiplex PCR, the TCRdb table keeps only in-frame clones and is missing some. The sample has 240,000 or so clones, more than 75% seen once. Sample treatment: 15 to 20 received Ad26.COV2.S at low or high dose, single or two shots; about 5 received placebo; per-sample allocation not given. Each sample was drawn 63 days after the first injection (of vaccine or placebo). Sequencing was performed on peripheral blood, taken in a trial of Ad26.COV2.S vaccine versus placebo. The receptors come from a person between 18 and 60 years old who received the Ad26.COV2.S COVID-19 vaccine or a placebo.

This clone appeared once. The chain employs TRBV19 and TRBJ1-2; 10 bases align to TRBD1. Trimming removed 8 bases from V and 4 bases from J; junction bases left unmatched: 4. CDR3 length: 13 residues. Germline V CDR1 and CDR2: LNHDA, SQIVND (reference sequence). The CDR3 nucleotides are TGTGCCAGTTCGGGGGACAGGGGCTATGGCTACACCTTC. Translated: CASSGDRGYGYTF.

The chain joins TRBV18 to TRBJ1-3, with D tentatively TRBD1 (5 bases). The CDR3 length is 15 residues. V was shortened by 6 bases and J by 3 bases, with 15 bases between the two germline ends. The germline gives CDR1 KGHSH, CDR2 LQKENI. CDR3 in amino acids: CASSPADRGGNTIYF. For the CDR3, the DNA is TGTGCCAGCTCGCCCGCGGATAGGGGTGGAAACACCATATATTTT. The complete variable domain, with remaining parts taken from reference TRBV18 and TRBJ1-3, reads NAGVMQNPRHLVRRRGQEARLRCSPMKGHSHVYWYRQLPEEGLKFMVYLQKENIIDESGMPKERFSAEFPKEGPSILRIQQVVRGDSAAYFCASSPADRGGNTIYFGEGSWLTVV.

This chain connects TRBV10-3 to TRBJ2-1; the match to TRBD2 covers 11 bases. CDR1 is ENHRY and CDR2 is SYGVKD in the germline V gene. J gave up 5 bases and V 6 bases, and 9 bases lay outside the gene matches. This CDR3 spans 16 amino acids. For the CDR3, the DNA is TGTGCCATCAGAAGACTCGGACTAGCGGGTCACAATGAGCAGTTCTTC. It is translated as CAIRRLGLAGHNEQFF.

The CDR3, as DNA: TGTGCCAGCAGTTCCCCCCGCGAAGGCGGACGGCAGTACTTC. Translation gives CASSSPREGGRQYF. This chain connects TRBV6-6 to TRBJ2-7; no clear D. The V gene's germline CDR1 is MNHNY and CDR2 SVGAGI (reference sequence). This CDR3 is built from 14 residues. Trimming removed 4 bases from V and 9 bases from J, with 19 bases in between.

This chain links TRBV6-5 with TRBJ2-3; D not resolved. V lost 6 bases and J lost 5, with 9 bases in between. Germline loops: CDR1 MNHEY, CDR2 SVGAGI. This CDR3 region has 12 residues. CDR3 nucleotide sequence: TGTGCCAGCAGCTTGGACCGAGATACGCAGTATTTT. This translates into CASSLDRDTQYF.

The V and J genes are TRBV9 and TRBJ1-1, with 9 bases aligning to TRBD1. Germline lookup yields CDR1 SGDLS and CDR2 YYNGEE. The CDR3 runs 13 residues. Trimming cost V 3 bases and J 3 bases; bases outside gene matches: 0. As DNA, the CDR3 is TGTGCCAGCAGCGGACAGGGGGACACTGAAGCTTTCTTT. It translates to CASSGQGDTEAFF.

The chain joins TRBV3-1 (or the pseudogene TRBV3-2) to TRBJ1-1, with D possibly being TRBD1 (5 bases). CDR3 length: 13 amino acids. Trimming took 3 bases from V and 11 from J, leaving 16 bases between them. CDR1 and CDR2 from the germline V gene are LGHDT and YNNKEL (reference sequence). CDR3 region: CASSHLQGATAFF. In DNA, the CDR3 is TGTGCCAGCAGCCATCTTCAGGGTGCTACGGCTTTCTTT.

This clone turned up a few times. The CDR3 region has the DNA TGTGCCAGCAGCTTGGGGCGGAATGAGCAGTTCTTC. It specifies CASSLGRNEQFF. The chain combines TRBV7-2 with TRBJ2-1; D possibly corresponds to TRBD1 (5 bases). Trimming left V 3 bases short and J 7 bases short, with 7 bases between. Per the germline V gene, CDR1 is SGHTA and CDR2 is FQGNSA. The CDR3 contains 12 residues.

Here the CDR3 DNA reads TGTGCCAGCAGCGTTGAGCCCTACGAGCAGTACTTC. Translation: CASSVEPYEQYF. The V call is TRBV5-6, the J call TRBJ2-7, with D uncertain. Germline CDR1 is SGHDT and CDR2 is YYEEEE. V dropped 4 bases and J dropped 2 bases, with 7 bases sitting between them. The CDR3 is made up of 12 amino acids.

V is TRBV13 and J is TRBJ1-2; D gene uncertain. Trimming stripped 0 bases from V and 2 bases from J, with 4 bases between. Germline V gene lookup returns CDR1 PRHDT and CDR2 FYEKMQ (reference sequence). CDR3 length equals 13 residues. The CDR3 loop is CASSLGQNYGYTF. For the CDR3, the DNA is TGTGCCAGCAGCTTAGGACAGAACTATGGCTACACCTTC.

The chain is built from TRBV7-2 and TRBJ2-7; D remains ambiguous. Deletions cut 2 bases from V and 6 bases from J, with 20 bases between. The germline gives CDR1 SGHTA, CDR2 FQGNSA. The CDR3 loop spans 16 amino acids. CDR3 protein: CASSLILMLPSSEQYF. The CDR3 DNA reads as TGTGCCAGCAGCTTAATACTCATGTTGCCCTCATCCGAGCAGTACTTC. Combining the CDR3 with reference TRBV7-2 and TRBJ2-7 gives the whole variable domain GAGVSQSPSNKVTEKGKDVELRCDPISGHTALYWYRQSLGQGLEFLIYFQGNSAPDKSGLPSDRFSAERTGGSVSTLTIQRTQQEDSAVYLCASSLILMLPSSEQYFGPGTRLTVT.

The chain employs TRBV7-3 and TRBJ2-3, with 9 positions matching TRBD2. Trimming at V came to 5 bases and at J to 2 bases, leaving 8 bases not matched to a gene. This CDR3 is built from 16 residues. CDR1 is SGHTA, CDR2 FQGTGA, per germline. The CDR3, as DNA: TGTGCCAGCAGCGCGCCACTAGCGGGTGTCACAGATACGCAGTATTTT. Its protein is CASSAPLAGVTDTQYF.

The chain combines TRBV11-2 with TRBJ2-1; no clear D gene. Germline CDR1 reads SGHAT; CDR2 reads FQNNGV. V dropped 5 bases and J dropped 1 base, with 6 bases sitting between them. CDR3 length: 13 amino acids. CDR3 sequence (DNA): TGTGCCAGCAGCCCGGAGTCCTACAATGAGCAGTTCTTC. It is translated as CASSPESYNEQFF.

V and J are TRBV15 and TRBJ2-7; D not resolved. The CDR3 is 14 residues long. CDR1 and CDR2 (germline): LNHNV, YYDKDF (reference sequence). With 4 bases removed from V and 0 bases from J, the gap between germline ends came to 10 bases. CDR3 sequence reads: CATSNFGSSYEQYF. DNA of the CDR3: TGTGCCACCAGCAATTTCGGGTCCTCCTACGAGCAGTACTTC.

The rearrangement uses TRBV24-1 and TRBJ2-2, with TRBD1 identical over 9 bases. V dropped 4 bases and J dropped 3; count of bases not matched to a gene: 11. The CDR3 has 18 amino acids. Germline assignment: CDR1 KGHDR and CDR2 SFDVKD. The CDR3 coding sequence is TGTGCCACCAGTGACATCCCGCGGGACAGGGACTACACCGGGGAGCTGTTTTTT. This encodes CATSDIPRDRDYTGELFF.

The chain couples TRBV12-3 or TRBV12-4 to TRBJ2-4; D might be TRBD1 (6 bases). The ends were cut back, 2 bases at V and 8 bases at J, with 7 bases in the middle. The CDR3 contains 12 residues. CDR3 sequence reads: CASSLKGDIQYF. The DNA of the CDR3 is TGTGCCAGCAGTTTAAAGGGGGACATTCAGTACTTC.

The J gene is TRBJ2-7, the V gene TRBV11-2; D is uncertain. V lost 0 bases and J 1 base, leaving 4 bases between the germline ends. CDR1 is SGHAT and CDR2 is FQNNGV in the germline V gene. This CDR3 comprises 13 residues. The CDR3 protein is CASSLEASYEQYF. As DNA, the CDR3 is TGTGCCAGCAGCTTAGAGGCTTCCTACGAGCAGTACTTC.

This rearrangement joins TRBV18 to TRBJ2-3; D may correspond to TRBD1 or TRBD2 (5 bases each). Germline values: CDR1 KGHSH, CDR2 LQKENI. V was trimmed by 2 bases and J by 0 bases, leaving 18 bases between them. This CDR3 is 18 amino acids long. DNA for the CDR3: TGTGCCAGCTCACCAATCGGGACCAACGTACCTAGCACAGATACGCAGTATTTT. Translated: CASSPIGTNVPSTDTQYF.

This clone turned up a few times. This chain joins TRBV27 and TRBJ2-7, with TRBD2 matching 10 bases. Trimming at V came to 2 bases and at J to 5 bases, leaving 9 bases not matched to a gene. The CDR3 runs to 16 residues. From germline, CDR1 is MNHEY and CDR2 SMNVEV (reference sequence). The CDR3 loop is CASSLRSSGSNNEQYF. Written as DNA, the CDR3 is TGTGCCAGCAGTTTAAGGTCTAGCGGGAGTAATAACGAGCAGTACTTC.

The chain joins TRBV27 to TRBJ2-7, with 10 bases aligning to TRBD1. V shed 4 bases, J shed 5 bases, and the junction held 8 bases outside the gene matches. This CDR3 is built from 15 residues. Germline-derived CDR1 and CDR2 are MNHEY and SMNVEV (reference sequence). DNA of the CDR3: TGTGCCAGCAGTTCCACGACAGGGGGCTGGGACGAGCAGTACTTC. It encodes CASSSTTGGWDEQYF.

The rearrangement links TRBV13 to TRBJ1-5; D gene ambiguous. With 5 bases removed from V and 4 bases from J, the gap between germline ends came to 18 bases. Germline values: CDR1 PRHDT, CDR2 FYEKMQ (reference sequence). CDR3 length: 16 amino acids. The DNA for the CDR3 is TGTGCCAGCAGCCGGCGAGGGCAGCCCCGTAATCAGCCCCAGCATTTT. Translating it yields CASSRRGQPRNQPQHF. Together with reference TRBV13 and TRBJ1-5, the CDR3 gives the full variable domain: AAGVIQSPRHLIKEKRETATLKCYPIPRHDTVYWYQQGPGQDPQFLISFYEKMQSDKGSIPDRFSAQQFSDYHSELNMSSLELGDSALYFCASSRRGQPRNQPQHFGDGTRLSIL.

The chain is built from TRBV24-1 and TRBJ2-5; the match to TRBD1 covers 9 bases. This CDR3 has 13 residues. Trimming removed 10 bases from V and 4 bases from J; junction bases left unmatched: 6. The germline V gene has CDR1 KGHDR and CDR2 SFDVKD. The CDR3 bases are TGTGCCACGAAGGGACAGGGAGGAGAGACCCAGTACTTC. Translating it yields CATKGQGGETQYF.

The genes are TRBV18 and TRBJ1-2; tentatively, D is TRBD1 (6 bases). Germline values: CDR1 KGHSH, CDR2 LQKENI. V shed 5 bases and J shed 4 bases, with 11 bases lying between them. There are 13 residues in the CDR3. The CDR3 here is CASSTDRLYGYTF. The DNA for the CDR3 is TGTGCCAGCTCAACCGACAGGCTCTATGGCTACACCTTC.

V gene TRBV7-8 combines with J gene TRBJ1-2, with a weak D call TRBD1 (6 bases). V was pared by 4 bases and J by 7 bases, with 19 bases between. This CDR3 contains 15 residues. Looked up from germline, CDR1 is SGHVS and CDR2 is FQNEAQ. This CDR3 is CASSSHLTGYGGYTF. CDR3 nucleotide sequence: TGTGCCAGCAGCTCTCACCTTACAGGGTATGGTGGCTACACCTTC.

This chain connects TRBV5-6 to TRBJ1-2, with TRBD1 matching 9 bases. V shed 4 bases, J shed 1 base, and the junction held 11 bases outside the gene matches. Germline V CDR1 and CDR2: SGHDT, YYEEEE. This CDR3 is built from 17 residues. This CDR3 is CASSVGTGSNLNYGYTF. For the CDR3, the DNA is TGTGCCAGCAGCGTAGGGACAGGGAGTAACCTTAACTATGGCTACACCTTC.